This entry describes one T cell receptor beta chain. Its specificity is not known. Here immunoSEQ multiplex PCR was the method, and the copy in TCRdb shows in-frame clones only, minus some. Of about 340,000 clones in the sample, about nine tenths were seen once. This specimen comes from a study of cytomegalovirus exposure and HLA in healthy donors. Whole-study results and caveats: Altogether, 150 or so TCR beta chains were recorded as cytomegalovirus-associated.

Germline lookup yields CDR1 SGHAT and CDR2 FQNNGV. This CDR3 is built from 13 residues. The V gene lost 5 bases and the J gene lost 4 bases, with 11 bases spanning the gap. This clonotype originated in a young woman in good health and CMV-seronegative. J is TRBJ1-2 and V is TRBV11-2; D not resolved. The specimen sequenced was PBMCs. The CDR3 reads CASSLGEGYGYTF. CDR3 nucleotides: TGTGCCAGCAGCCTGGGTGAGGGCTATGGCTACACCTTC.